Listed here is a single T cell receptor beta chain. Clones were read by immunoSEQ multiplex PCR, and TCRdb kept only the in-frame ones, dropping some. Its clone listing holds more than 110,000 clones. CDR3 length: 14 amino acids. V lost 4 bases, J lost 5 bases, and 15 bases lay in between. Germline CDR1 and CDR2: MDHEN and SYDVKM. These data are taken from a study of T cell responses to AZD1222 COVID-19 vaccine. Material for sequencing was peripheral blood. The receptor was derived from an adult in good health. This chain connects TRBV28 to TRBJ2-7, with D possibly being TRBD1 (5 bases). CDR3 in amino acids: CASSSQGYNDEQYF. The CDR3 nucleotides read TGTGCCAGCAGTTCCCAGGGCTATAACGACGAGCAGTACTTC.